The T cell receptor (beta chain) described here comes from a study of cytomegalovirus exposure and HLA in healthy donors. 60 Vbeta and 13 Jbeta primers were used in PCR. Sequenced by immunoSEQ multiplex PCR; TCRdb stores in-frame clones only, minus some. The sample table includes approximately 50,000 clones. There are 13 residues in the CDR3. The V and J ends lost 6 bases and 0 bases respectively, with 11 bases between them. From germline, CDR1 is SQVTM and CDR2 ANQGSEA. V usage is TRBV29-1 and J usage is TRBJ1-1; D might be TRBD1 (5 bases). This receptor was taken from a female donor in good health and CMV-seronegative. Specimen: PBMCs. This CDR3 reads CSVRRGLNTEAFF. The CDR3 nucleotides read TGCAGCGTCAGGAGGGGATTGAACACTGAAGCTTTCTTT. The full variable domain, completed using reference TRBV29-1 and TRBJ1-1, is SAVISQKPSRDICQRGTSLTIQCQVDSQVTMMFWYRQQPGQSLTLIATANQGSEATYESGFVIDKFPISRPNLTFSTLTVSNMSPEDSSIYLCSVRRGLNTEAFFGQGTRLTVV.